A selection of T cell receptor beta chains follows, all from one sample in a study of T cell repertoires in cytomegalovirus infection. Each CDR3 protein gets one entry after TCRdb re-called the reads with MiXCR. The data show roughly 760,000 distinct CDR3 sequences, roughly 35% seen once. The source material was PBMCs. These receptors were obtained from a human donor in good health (CMV status not recorded). Some clones in this sample may be carry-over from other donors' samples. The CDR3 runs from the conserved cysteine through the conserved F or W. D genes are given only for firm matches. The size entry is marked missing in some rows and otherwise reads once, few, many or a size class.

J gene,V gene,D gene,clone size,CDR3 protein,CDR3 DNA
TRBJ1-2,TRBV5-1,TRBD1,-,CASSGLTGEYGYTF,TGCGCCAGCAGTGGACTAACAGGGGAATATGGCTACACCTTC
TRBJ2-1,TRBV4-2,TRBD2,-,CASSQEGLAGGLYNEQFF,TGTGCCAGCAGCCAAGAAGGACTAGCGGGAGGACTCTACAATGAGCAGTTCTTC
TRBJ2-3,TRBV28,-,-,CASTPQGRTDPGTDTQYF,TGTGCCAGCACCCCTCAGGGAAGGACAGACCCTGGCACAGATACGCAGTATTTT
TRBJ1-1,TRBV7-9,-,few,CASSSSRDLFEAFF,TGTGCCAGCAGTTCTTCCCGGGACTTGTTTGAAGCTTTCTTT
TRBJ2-4,TRBV7-8,TRBD1,few,CASSSPTFRQGAKNIQYF,TGTGCCAGCAGCTCCCCCACATTCAGACAGGGTGCCAAAAACATTCAGTACTTC
TRBJ2-7,TRBV5-1,TRBD2,-,CASGPYGTSVSSYEQYF,TGCGCCAGCGGGCCCTACGGGACTAGCGTTAGCTCCTACGAGCAGTACTTC
TRBJ2-7,TRBV20-1,-,-,CSASWAGSSYEQYF,TGCAGTGCCTCCTGGGCAGGAAGCTCCTACGAGCAGTACTTC
TRBJ1-1,TRBV12-3/TRBV12-4,TRBD1,many,CASSLRGTGGEAFF,TGTGCCAGCAGTTTACGAGGAACAGGGGGCGAAGCTTTCTTT
TRBJ1-2,TRBV28,-,few,CASRRGGGRHGYTF,TGTGCCAGCAGGAGAGGGGGTGGAAGGCATGGCTACACCTTC
TRBJ1-2,TRBV19,-,-,CASALQGNYGYTF,TGTGCCAGCGCACTCCAGGGGAATTACGGCTACACCTTC
TRBJ2-4,TRBV20-1,-,few,CSARDPPGRPSRAKNIQYF,TGCAGTGCTAGAGATCCCCCGGGACGCCCCTCTCGGGCCAAAAACATTCAGTACTTC
TRBJ2-5,TRBV5-1,TRBD1,-,CASTRDSGQETQYF,TGCGCCAGCACTAGGGACAGTGGCCAAGAGACCCAGTACTTC
TRBJ2-3,TRBV6-1,-,-,CASRGSIGDTQYF,TGTGCCAGCAGGGGCTCGATAGGAGATACGCAGTATTTT
TRBJ2-7,TRBV29-1,-,-,CSVGHGYEQYF,TGCAGCGTCGGGCACGGCTACGAGCAGTACTTC
TRBJ1-2,TRBV7-8,-,many,CASSLGGEYGYTF,TGTGCCAGCAGCTTAGGGGGAGAGTATGGCTACACCTTC
TRBJ2-3,TRBV11-3,TRBD2,few,CASSPKGLAATDTQYF,TGTGCCAGCAGCCCAAAGGGACTAGCGGCCACAGATACGCAGTATTTT
TRBJ1-5,TRBV2,-,-,CASSERQKTYSNQPQHF,TGTGCCAGCAGTGAAAGACAAAAAACCTATAGCAATCAGCCCCAGCATTTT